The present T cell receptor (beta chain) was sequenced within a study of shared clonotypes between healthy human individuals. For the study at large: Each donor's CD8 memory used one plate, CD8 naive two, each CD4 subset three.

The CDR3 has 14 residues. Germline values: CDR1 MNHEY, CDR2 SVGAGI. Losses at the gene ends were 11 bases for V and 8 bases for J; bases not matched to a gene: 13. Memory CD4+ cells were the fraction left after CD45RA+ naive selection. Using immunoSEQ multiplex PCR, the repertoire was profiled, and TCRdb retains in-frame clones only, with some absent. Found here are fewer than 1.6 million clones, just under 99% of them singletons; the top ten hold about 0.35%. The TCR was taken from a man aged 30 to 39 in good health. The chain carries TRBV6-5 and TRBJ2-1; 9 positions match TRBD1. The sample comprised naive CD4+ T cells sorted from blood. Subset meaning: CD45RA+ positively selected. The CDR3 region is CAASPGQGFYEQFF. The CDR3 nucleotides read TGTGCCGCATCACCGGGACAGGGATTCTATGAGCAGTTCTTC.